This T cell receptor (beta chain) comes out of a study of pediatric ulcerative colitis. The study, taken as a whole, reports: No controls had the two rectal clonotypes shared by ulcerative colitis patients. Blood-derived T cells may be present in rectal pinch biopsies. Compared with controls, ulcerative colitis showed greater blood-rectum clone sharing. Rectal repertoires separated controls, mild-moderate and acute severe colitis.

Turning to this clone: Its antigen is as yet unknown.

The rectum was sampled with one to two pinch biopsies at colonoscopy. V gave up 11 bases and J gave up 4 bases, with 14 bases separating them. This CDR3 is 12 amino acids long. In germline, CDR1 is LNHDA, CDR2 SQIVND (reference sequence). The table came from immunoSEQ multiplex PCR; TCRdb's copy has only in-frame clones and leaves some out. The data contain fewer than 20,000 clones, roughly 74% of them seen just once; the ten biggest clones take up over 6.5%. This receptor was taken from a boy between 10 and 17 years old with moderate ulcerative colitis. This chain connects TRBV19 to TRBJ1-2, with D possibly being TRBD1 (6 bases). Sequencing was done on a sample of gut tissue. Here the CDR3 reads CASNSRGYGYTF. The CDR3 DNA sequence: TGTGCCTCAAATTCCAGGGGCTATGGCTACACCTTC. The whole variable domain, remainder taken from reference TRBV19 and TRBJ1-2, is DGGITQSPKYLFRKEGQNVTLSCEQNLNHDAMYWYRQDPGQGLRLIYYSQIVNDFQKGDIAEGYSVSREKKESFPLTVTSAQKNPTAFYLCASNSRGYGYTFGSGTRLTVV.